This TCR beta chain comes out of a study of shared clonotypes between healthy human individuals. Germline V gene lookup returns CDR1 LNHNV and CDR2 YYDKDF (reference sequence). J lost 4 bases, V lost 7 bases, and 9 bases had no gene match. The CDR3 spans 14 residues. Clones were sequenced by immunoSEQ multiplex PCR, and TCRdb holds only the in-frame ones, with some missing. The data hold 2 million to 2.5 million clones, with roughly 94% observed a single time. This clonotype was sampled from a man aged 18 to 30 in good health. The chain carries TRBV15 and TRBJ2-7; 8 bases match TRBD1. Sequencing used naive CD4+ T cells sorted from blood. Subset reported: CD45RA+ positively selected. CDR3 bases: TGTGCCACCAAGGCTGGAACAGGGGGGTACGAGCAGTACTTC. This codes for CATKAGTGGYEQYF.